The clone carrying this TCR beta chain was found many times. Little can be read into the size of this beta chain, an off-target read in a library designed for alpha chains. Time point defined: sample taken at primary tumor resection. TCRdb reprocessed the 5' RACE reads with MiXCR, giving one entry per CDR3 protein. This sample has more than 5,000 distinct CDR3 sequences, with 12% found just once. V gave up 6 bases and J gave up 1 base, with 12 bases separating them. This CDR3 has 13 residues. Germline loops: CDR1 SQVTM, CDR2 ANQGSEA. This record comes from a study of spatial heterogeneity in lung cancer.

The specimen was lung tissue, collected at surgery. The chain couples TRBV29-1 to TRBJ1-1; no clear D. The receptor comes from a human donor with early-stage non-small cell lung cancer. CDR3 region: CSVWGGWNTEAFF. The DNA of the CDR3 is TGCAGCGTCTGGGGAGGCTGGAACACTGAAGCTTTCTTT.